This T cell receptor beta chain was identified in a study of control samples from healthy donors and cancer patients. This CDR3 comprises 15 residues. Trimming pared 3 bases from V and 4 bases from J, leaving 16 bases between. CDR1 is SGHRS, CDR2 YFSETQ, per germline. Clones were read by immunoSEQ multiplex PCR, and TCRdb kept only the in-frame ones, dropping some. This sample carries about 82,000 clones, about 90% of them seen once, and the ten largest clones take around 20%. The TCR originated in a man in his forties or fifties in good health. The V and J genes are TRBV5-1 and TRBJ1-1; TRBD1 might be the D (5 bases). The material sequenced was blood. CDR3 loop: CASSSGPGVGTEAFF. The CDR3 DNA sequence: TGCGCCAGCAGCTCGGGACCGGGCGTGGGCACTGAAGCTTTCTTT.